Here is one T cell receptor beta chain with its context. The junction and the germline gene differ at one end; a read error may be behind it. The source of the sample is a study of blood T cells in healthy people across ages. Germline values: CDR1 MNHEY, CDR2 SVGEGT. CDR3 length: 15 residues. A sample-barcoded 5' primer and a J-beta primer mix were used in a second PCR of roughly 6 to 11 cycles. One entry per CDR3 protein, called by TCRdb with MiXCR from the 5' RACE reads. The sample lists around 1,900,000 distinct CDR3 sequences, roughly two fifths occurring once. The clonotype was recovered from a human donor in good health. The sequenced sample was blood. V is TRBV6-2 or TRBV6-3 and J is TRBJ1-2; the match to TRBD1 covers 7 bases. The CDR3 nucleotides are TGTGCCAGCAGTTTCCCGCGCAGGGGGTCCTATGGCTGCACCTTC. Its protein product is CASSFPRRGSYGCTF.